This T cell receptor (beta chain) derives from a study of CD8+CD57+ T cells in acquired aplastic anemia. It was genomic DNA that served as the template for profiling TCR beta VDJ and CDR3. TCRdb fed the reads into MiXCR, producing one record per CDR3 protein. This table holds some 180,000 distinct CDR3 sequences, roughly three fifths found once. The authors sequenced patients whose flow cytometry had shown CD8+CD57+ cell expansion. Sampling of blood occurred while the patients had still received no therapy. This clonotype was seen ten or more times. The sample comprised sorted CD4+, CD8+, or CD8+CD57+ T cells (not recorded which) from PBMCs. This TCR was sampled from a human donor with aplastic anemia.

CDR3 bases: TGCGCCAGCAGCCAAGATAGTAGCAGTGAGCAGTTCTTC. It yields the protein CASSQDSSSEQFF. The V gene is TRBV4-1, the J gene TRBJ2-1; no clear D gene. V was pared by 0 bases and J by 9 bases, with 9 bases between. Germline V CDR1 and CDR2: MGHRA, YSYEKL. The CDR3 covers 13 residues.